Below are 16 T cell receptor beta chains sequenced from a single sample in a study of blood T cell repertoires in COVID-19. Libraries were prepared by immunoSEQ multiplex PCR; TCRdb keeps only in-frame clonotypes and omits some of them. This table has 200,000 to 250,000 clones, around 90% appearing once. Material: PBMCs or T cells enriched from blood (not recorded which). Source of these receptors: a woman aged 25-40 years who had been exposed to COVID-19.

The CDR3 bases are TGTGCCAGCAGCGTTCGCAGGGTACTCGATACGCAGTATTTT. This sequence encodes CASSVRRVLDTQYF. The J gene is TRBJ2-3, the V gene TRBV5-8; D is perhaps TRBD1 (5 bases). The CDR3 is 14 amino acids. The germline V gene has CDR1 SGHTS and CDR2 YDEGEE. Trimming removed 4 bases from V and 6 bases from J, with 15 bases in between. Full variable domain (missing parts from reference TRBV5-8 and TRBJ2-3): EAGVTQSPTHLIKTRGQQATLRCSPISGHTSVYWYQQALGLGLQFLLWYDEGEERNRGNFPPRFSGRQFPNYSSELNVNALELEDSALYLCASSVRRVLDTQYFGPGTRLTVL.

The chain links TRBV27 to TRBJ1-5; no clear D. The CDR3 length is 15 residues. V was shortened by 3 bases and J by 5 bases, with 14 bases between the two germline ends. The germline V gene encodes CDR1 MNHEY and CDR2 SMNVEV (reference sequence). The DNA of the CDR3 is TGTGCCAGCAGTTTTAGTTCCGGTGGAGATCAGCCCCAGCATTTT. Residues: CASSFSSGGDQPQHF.

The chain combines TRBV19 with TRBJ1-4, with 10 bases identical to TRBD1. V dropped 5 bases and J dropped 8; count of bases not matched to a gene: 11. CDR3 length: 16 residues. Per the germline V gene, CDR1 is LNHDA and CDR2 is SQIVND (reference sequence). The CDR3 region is CASSPDRGRPTEKLFF. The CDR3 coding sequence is TGTGCCAGTAGTCCGGACAGGGGGAGACCTACCGAAAAACTGTTTTTT.

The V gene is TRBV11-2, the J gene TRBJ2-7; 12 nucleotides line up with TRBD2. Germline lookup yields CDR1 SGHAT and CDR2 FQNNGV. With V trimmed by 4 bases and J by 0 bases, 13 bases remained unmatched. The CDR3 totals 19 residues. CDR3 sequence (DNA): TGTGCCAGCAGCTCCCAAGCCGGGACTAGCGGGTCGAGCTCCTACGAGCAGTACTTC. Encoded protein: CASSSQAGTSGSSSYEQYF.

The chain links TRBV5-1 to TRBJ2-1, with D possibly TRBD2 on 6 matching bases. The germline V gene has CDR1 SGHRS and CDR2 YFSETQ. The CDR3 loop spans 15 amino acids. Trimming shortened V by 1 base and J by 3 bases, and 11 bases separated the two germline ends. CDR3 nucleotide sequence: TGCGCCAGCAGCTTGAGGCGGGGAGACTACAATGAGCAGTTCTTC. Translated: CASSLRRGDYNEQFF.

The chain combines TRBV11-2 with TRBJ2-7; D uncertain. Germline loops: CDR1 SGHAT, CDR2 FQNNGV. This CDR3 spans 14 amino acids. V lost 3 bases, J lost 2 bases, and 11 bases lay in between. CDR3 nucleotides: TGTGCCAGCAGCTTCCCCCTAGGTACCTACGAGCAGTACTTC. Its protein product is CASSFPLGTYEQYF. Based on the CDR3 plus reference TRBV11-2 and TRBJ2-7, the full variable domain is EAGVAQSPRYKIIEKRQSVAFWCNPISGHATLYWYQQILGQGPKLLIQFQNNGVVDDSQLPKDRFSAERLKGVDSTLKIQPAKLEDSAVYLCASSFPLGTYEQYFGPGTRLTVT.

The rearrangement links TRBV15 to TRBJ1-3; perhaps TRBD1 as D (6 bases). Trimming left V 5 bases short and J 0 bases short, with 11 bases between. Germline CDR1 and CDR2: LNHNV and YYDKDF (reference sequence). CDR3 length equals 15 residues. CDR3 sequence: CATSRDTGSGNTIYF. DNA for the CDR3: TGTGCCACCAGCCGGGACACTGGCTCTGGAAACACCATATATTTT.

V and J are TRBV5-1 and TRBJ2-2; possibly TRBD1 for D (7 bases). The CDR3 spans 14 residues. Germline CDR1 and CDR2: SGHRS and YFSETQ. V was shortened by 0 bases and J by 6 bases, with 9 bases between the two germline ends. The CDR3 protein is CASSLAGGPGELFF. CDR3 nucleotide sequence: TGCGCCAGCAGCTTGGCAGGGGGGCCCGGGGAGCTGTTTTTT.

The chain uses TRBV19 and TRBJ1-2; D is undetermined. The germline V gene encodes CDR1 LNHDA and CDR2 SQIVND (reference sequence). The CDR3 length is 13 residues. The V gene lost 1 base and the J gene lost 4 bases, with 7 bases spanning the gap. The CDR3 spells CASSIAGGYGYTF. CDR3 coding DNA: TGTGCCAGTAGTATAGCCGGCGGCTATGGCTACACCTTC.

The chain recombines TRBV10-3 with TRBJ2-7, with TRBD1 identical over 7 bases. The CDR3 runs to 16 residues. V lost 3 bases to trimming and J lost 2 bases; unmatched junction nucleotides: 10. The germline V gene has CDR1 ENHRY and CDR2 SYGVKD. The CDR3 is CAISDPTGTLTYEQYF. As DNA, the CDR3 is TGTGCCATCAGTGACCCGACAGGGACGTTAACCTACGAGCAGTACTTC.

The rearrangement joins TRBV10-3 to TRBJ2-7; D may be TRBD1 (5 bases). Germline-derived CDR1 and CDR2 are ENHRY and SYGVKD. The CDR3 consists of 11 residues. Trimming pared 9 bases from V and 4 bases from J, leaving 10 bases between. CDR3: CAIPQDYEQYF. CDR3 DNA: TGTGCCATTCCACAGGATTACGAGCAGTACTTC.

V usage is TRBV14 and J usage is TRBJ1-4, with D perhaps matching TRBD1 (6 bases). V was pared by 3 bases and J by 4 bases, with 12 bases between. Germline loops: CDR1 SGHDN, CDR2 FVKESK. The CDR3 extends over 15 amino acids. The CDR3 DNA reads TGTGCCAGCAGCCACCGGGGGGCTGGTAATGAAAAACTGTTTTTT. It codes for CASSHRGAGNEKLFF.

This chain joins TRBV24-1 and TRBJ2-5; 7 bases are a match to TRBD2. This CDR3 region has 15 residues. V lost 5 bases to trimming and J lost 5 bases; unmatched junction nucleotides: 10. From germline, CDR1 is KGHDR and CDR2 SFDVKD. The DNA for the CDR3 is TGTGCCACCAGTGCCGCCGGACTAGGGTGGGAGACCCAGTACTTC. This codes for CATSAAGLGWETQYF.

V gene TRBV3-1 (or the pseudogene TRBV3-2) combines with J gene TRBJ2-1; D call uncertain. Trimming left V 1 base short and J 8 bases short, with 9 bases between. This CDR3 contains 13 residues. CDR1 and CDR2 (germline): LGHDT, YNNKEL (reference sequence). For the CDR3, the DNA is TGTGCCAGCAGCCAAGTTTCTATAGATGAGCAGTTCTTC. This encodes CASSQVSIDEQFF.

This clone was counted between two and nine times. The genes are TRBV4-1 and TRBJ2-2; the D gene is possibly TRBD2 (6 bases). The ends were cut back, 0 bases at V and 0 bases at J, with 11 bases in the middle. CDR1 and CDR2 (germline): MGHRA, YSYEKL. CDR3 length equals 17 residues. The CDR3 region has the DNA TGCGCCAGCAGCCAAGATCCGGGAGAACCGAACACCGGGGAGCTGTTTTTT. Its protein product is CASSQDPGEPNTGELFF.

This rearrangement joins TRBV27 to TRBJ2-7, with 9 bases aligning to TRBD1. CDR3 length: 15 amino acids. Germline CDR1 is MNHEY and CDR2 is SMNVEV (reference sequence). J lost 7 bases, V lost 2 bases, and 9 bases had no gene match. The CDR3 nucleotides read TGTGCCAGCAGTTTAGCGGGGACAGGGTGGTGGGAGCAGTACTTC. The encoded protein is CASSLAGTGWWEQYF.